The 22 T cell receptor beta chains below come from one sample, sequenced in a study of blood T cells in healthy people across ages. Primers used in a second PCR of roughly 7 to 12 cycles were a sample-barcoded 5' primer and a J-beta primer mix. TCRdb reanalysed the 5' RACE reads using MiXCR and keeps one entry per CDR3 protein. The table has approximately 580,000 distinct CDR3 sequences, about 25% seen once. A further study also used this sample, focusing on T cells of mothers and their children.

Sequencing input: blood. The source is a boy between 10 and 17 years old in good health.

The rearrangement links TRBV11-2 to TRBJ2-3, with a tentative D call TRBD2 (5 bases). Trimming left V 0 bases short and J 2 bases short, with 9 bases between. The length of the CDR3 is 15 residues. Germline V gene data show CDR1 as SGHAT and CDR2 as FQNNGV. As DNA, the CDR3 is TGTGCCAGCAGCTTAGACGAGGGAGACACAGATACGCAGTATTTT. Amino acids: CASSLDEGDTDTQYF.

CDR3 in amino acids: CASSLGTGLVYEQYF. In DNA form, the CDR3 reads TGTGCCAGCAGTTTAGGTACAGGGCTTGTCTACGAGCAGTACTTC. The gene calls are TRBV28 and TRBJ2-7, with a possible D match to TRBD1 (6 bases). CDR1 is MDHEN, CDR2 SYDVKM, per germline. The CDR3 is 15 amino acids. Trimming cost V 2 bases and J 3 bases, with 14 bases left between them. Full variable domain (remainder filled in from reference TRBV28 and TRBJ2-7): DVKVTQSSRYLVKRTGEKVFLECVQDMDHENMFWYRQDPGLGLRLIYFSYDVKMKEKGDIPEGYSVSREKKERFSLILESASTNQTSMYLCASSLGTGLVYEQYFGPGTRLTVT.

This chain connects TRBV20-1 to TRBJ2-5, with 8 nucleotides matching TRBD1. Matching the DNA end better, TRBJ2-7 makes the J call doubtful. Germline V gene data show CDR1 as DFQATT and CDR2 as SNEGSKA (reference sequence). CDR3 length: 12 residues. CDR3 nucleotides: TGCAGTGCTAGGGGACAGGCCTACGAGCAGTACTTC. Translated, it gives CSARGQAYEQYF.

This clonotype has more than one count but fewer than ten. This rearrangement joins TRBV3-1 to TRBJ2-4; D is unclear. Germline V gene lookup returns CDR1 LGHDT and CDR2 YNNKEL (reference sequence). This CDR3 contains 14 residues. V lost 0 bases and J lost 8, with 11 bases in between. Written as DNA, the CDR3 is TGTGCCAGCAGCCAAGATAGTGGTACGGACATTCAGTACTTC. Residues: CASSQDSGTDIQYF.

This clonotype was seen a few times. V and J are TRBV29-1 and TRBJ1-1; no reliable D call. Trimming pared 1 base from V and 6 bases from J, leaving 15 bases between. CDR1 is SQVTM, CDR2 ANQGSEA, per germline. This CDR3 comprises 14 residues. In DNA form, the CDR3 reads TGCAGCGTTGAAGTGTACGGGCGCAACGCTGAAGCTTTCTTT. It codes for CSVEVYGRNAEAFF.

The chain carries TRBV29-1 and TRBJ2-7; D perhaps matches TRBD1 (6 bases). Germline CDR1 SQVTM, CDR2 ANQGSEA. V lost 2 bases, J lost 4 bases, and 18 bases lay in between. The CDR3 runs to 15 residues. CDR3 in amino acids: CSVEFGQSLSYEQYF. For the CDR3, the DNA is TGCAGCGTTGAATTCGGACAGTCCCTCAGTTACGAGCAGTACTTC.

This chain connects TRBV27 to TRBJ2-3; TRBD2 might be the D (6 bases). Germline V gene lookup returns CDR1 MNHEY and CDR2 SMNVEV (reference sequence). Trimming shortened V by 7 bases and J by 4 bases, and 15 bases separated the two germline ends. The CDR3 sequence is 14 residues long. This CDR3 reads CASMKGAGPDTQYF. CDR3 sequence (DNA): TGTGCCAGCATGAAGGGTGCGGGACCAGATACGCAGTATTTT.

As for this clonotype: At one end the junction does not follow the germline gene, possibly because of a read error. The rearrangement uses TRBV9 and TRBJ2-3; D tentatively fits TRBD1 or TRBD2 (5 bases each). The CDR3 is 14 residues long. Germline CDR1 reads SGDLS; CDR2 reads YYNGEE. The CDR3 nucleotides are TGTGCCAGCACCCGGAGCGGAGACACAGGTACGCAGTATTTT. It specifies CASTRSGDTGTQYF.

This clonotype was seen only a few times. This rearrangement joins TRBV5-1 to TRBJ2-3; 14 positions match TRBD2. Germline assignment: CDR1 SGHRS and CDR2 YFSETQ. The V and J ends lost 2 bases and 0 bases, in that order; junction bases with no gene match: 5. This CDR3 spans 18 amino acids. The CDR3 sequence: CASSFRTSGRFSTDTQYF. CDR3 DNA sequence: TGCGCCAGCAGCTTCCGGACTAGCGGGAGGTTTAGCACAGATACGCAGTATTTT.

This clonotype has more than one count but fewer than ten. This sequence joins TRBV28 and TRBJ2-4, with D perhaps TRBD1 (7 bases). V was cut by 7 bases and J by 3 bases, with 19 bases left in between. The CDR3 spans 16 residues. Looked up from germline, CDR1 is MDHEN and CDR2 is SYDVKM. CDR3 amino acids: CASNPGGQLGKNIQYF. CDR3 sequence (DNA): TGTGCCAGCAACCCAGGGGGGCAACTTGGCAAAAACATTCAGTACTTC.

The V call is TRBV18, the J call TRBJ2-5, with unresolved D. CDR3 length: 15 amino acids. The germline V gene encodes CDR1 KGHSH and CDR2 LQKENI. Trimming removed 3 bases at V and 0 bases at J, with 11 bases between. As DNA, the CDR3 is TGTGCCAGCTCACCGATGGGTTCGTACCAAGAGACCCAGTACTTC. Encoded protein: CASSPMGSYQETQYF.

The V and J genes are TRBV25-1 and TRBJ2-1; no firm D call. Trimming left V 3 bases short and J 1 base short, with 7 bases between. The CDR3 spans 14 residues. Looked up from germline, CDR1 is MGHDK and CDR2 is SYGVNS. Here the CDR3 reads CASSDWASYNEQFF. DNA of the CDR3: TGTGCCAGCAGTGACTGGGCTTCCTACAATGAGCAGTTCTTC.

The gene calls are TRBV6-5 and TRBJ2-1, with 11 positions matching TRBD2. The CDR3 has 19 amino acids. V gave up 0 bases and J gave up 8 bases; unmatched junction bases: 15. Germline CDR1 MNHEY, CDR2 SVGAGI. The CDR3 loop is CASSYSTLSSGGWRYEQFF. As DNA, the CDR3 is TGTGCCAGCAGTTACTCGACACTCTCTAGCGGGGGGTGGAGGTATGAGCAGTTCTTC.

A single count supports this clonotype. V and J are TRBV6-2 or TRBV6-3 and TRBJ2-5, with 9 bases that match TRBD2. Per the germline V gene, CDR1 is MNHEY and CDR2 is SVGEGT. The CDR3 length is 17 residues. The V and J ends lost 0 bases and 2 bases, in that order; junction bases with no gene match: 7. The CDR3 DNA reads TGTGCCAGCAGTTACTCCGATAGCGGGGGCGAACAAGAGACCCAGTACTTC. This encodes CASSYSDSGGEQETQYF.

The genes are TRBV5-8 and TRBJ2-1; unclear D gene. V was pared by 4 bases and J by 6 bases, with 23 bases between. Per germline, CDR1 SGHTS and CDR2 YDEGEE. CDR3 size: 17 residues. The CDR3 DNA follows: TGTGCCAGCAGCGGCACAGCTCGTTCTGGTCTACGCAATGAGCAGTTCTTC. Its protein product is CASSGTARSGLRNEQFF.

With regard to this clonotype: A much larger clone differs from this one at a single base, so this may be a read error. This rearrangement joins TRBV5-1 to TRBJ2-3, with TRBD2 matching over 9 bases. J lost 1 base, V lost 0 bases, and 3 bases had no gene match. Germline loops: CDR1 SGHRS, CDR2 YFSETQ. This CDR3 has 16 residues. DNA for the CDR3: TGCGCCAGCAGCTTGGCCGCTAGCGGGGGCACAGATACGCAGTATTTT. It specifies CASSLAASGGTDTQYF.

This clonotype was counted between two and nine times. The CDR3 DNA reads TGTGCCAGCAGTTGGGACATTCAGTACTTC. This gives the protein CASSWDIQYF. V and J are TRBV27 and TRBJ2-4; D not resolved. V was cut by 4 bases and J by 8 bases, with 3 bases left in between. Germline-derived CDR1 and CDR2 are MNHEY and SMNVEV (reference sequence). The CDR3 spans 10 residues.

This clonotype was counted once. This sequence joins TRBV11-2 and TRBJ2-4, with 9 positions matching TRBD1. This CDR3 spans 14 amino acids. V shed 5 bases and J 6 bases; nucleotides not matched to a gene: 5. Germline CDR1 and CDR2: SGHAT and FQNNGV. Here the CDR3 reads CASSTGGQGNIQYF. The DNA of the CDR3 is TGTGCCAGCAGCACTGGGGGACAGGGAAACATTCAGTACTTC.

This clonotype was seen more than once but under ten times. The chain recombines TRBV27 with TRBJ2-7; 13 positions match TRBD2. After removal of 5 bases from V and 5 bases from J, the junction contained 6 bases not matched to a gene. This CDR3 has 15 residues. Per the germline V gene, CDR1 is MNHEY and CDR2 is SMNVEV (reference sequence). The CDR3 bases are TGTGCCAGCAGTACGCGGACTAGCGGGAGAGACGAGCAGTACTTC. It codes for CASSTRTSGRDEQYF.

The chain links TRBV9 to TRBJ1-1, with 8 bases identical to TRBD1. The length of the CDR3 is 16 residues. CDR1 and CDR2 from the germline V gene are SGDLS and YYNGEE. Losses at the gene ends were 3 bases for V and 0 bases for J; bases not matched to a gene: 7. CDR3 protein: CASSAITGGVNTEAFF. CDR3 nucleotides: TGTGCCAGCAGCGCAATTACAGGGGGGGTGAACACTGAAGCTTTCTTT.

This clonotype came up a few times. The chain carries TRBV4-3 and TRBJ1-1; D is unresolved. Germline loops: CDR1 LGHNA, CDR2 YSLEER. This CDR3 contains 14 residues. V shed 1 base and J shed 1 base, with 7 bases lying between them. CDR3 DNA: TGCGCCAGCAGCCAAGGGCCCGAGAACACTGAAGCTTTCTTT. Residues: CASSQGPENTEAFF.

The table lists this clonotype with a few counts. The chain joins TRBV7-3 to TRBJ2-3, with D unresolved. Germline V gene sequence: CDR1 SGHTA, CDR2 FQGTGA. CDR3 size: 15 residues. V was shortened by 1 base and J by 10 bases, with 18 bases between the two germline ends. CDR3 residues: CASSLRSTSAEAQYF. The CDR3 DNA sequence: TGTGCCAGCAGCTTAAGGTCTACGTCTGCCGAGGCGCAGTATTTT.